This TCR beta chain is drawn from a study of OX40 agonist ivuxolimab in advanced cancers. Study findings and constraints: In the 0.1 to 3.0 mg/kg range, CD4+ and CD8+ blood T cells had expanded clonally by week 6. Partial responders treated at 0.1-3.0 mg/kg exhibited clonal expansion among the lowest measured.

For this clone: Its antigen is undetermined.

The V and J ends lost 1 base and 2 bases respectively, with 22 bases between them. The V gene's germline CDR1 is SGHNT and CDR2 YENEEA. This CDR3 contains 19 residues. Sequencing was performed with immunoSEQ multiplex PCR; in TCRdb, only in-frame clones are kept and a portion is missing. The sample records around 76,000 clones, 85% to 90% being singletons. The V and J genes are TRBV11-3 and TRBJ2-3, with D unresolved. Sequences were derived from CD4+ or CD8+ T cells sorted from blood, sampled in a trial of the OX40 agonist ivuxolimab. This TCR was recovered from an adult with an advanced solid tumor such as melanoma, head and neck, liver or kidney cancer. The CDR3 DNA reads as TGTGCCAGCAGCTTAGGTCCGGAGTCTAAGGTCTACTACACAGATACGCAGTATTTT. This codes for CASSLGPESKVYYTDTQYF.